This is a list of T cell receptor beta chains from one sample in a study of tumor T cells in aggressive B-cell lymphoma. Here immunoSEQ multiplex PCR was the method, and the copy in TCRdb shows in-frame clones only, minus some. The data contain 2,500 to 3,500 clones, roughly 66% of them singletons. Sequenced: tumor tissue. These receptors all come from an adult with diffuse large B cell lymphoma. Each CDR3 is given without its conserved first and last residue.

TRBJ1-5	TRBV7-2	ASSSGPSFQPQH
TRBJ2-2	TRBV5-1	ASSLQTTNTGELF
TRBJ2-5	TRBV11-2	ASSLGLFQETQY
TRBJ2-7	TRBV27	ASSLSPQGIHEQY
TRBJ1-5	TRBV6-5	ASSRTGDRNQPQH
TRBJ1-2	TRBV30	AWKTGTNYGYT
TRBJ2-7	TRBV28	ASSLSDRVSDEQY
TRBJ2-7	TRBV5-4	ASSFQGSALYEQY
TRBJ1-3	TRBV5-4	ASSFGQGVNTIY
TRBJ1-4	TRBV18	ASSRGTAINEKLF
TRBJ1-3	TRBV30	AWSPTRGFLGNTIY
TRBJ2-7	TRBV11-2	ASSLGPGRAWKGDEQY
TRBJ1-1	TRBV28	ASKQGWNTEAF
TRBJ2-3	TRBV5-1	ASSETGGSLDTQY
TRBJ2-7	TRBV2	ASSSDRLLGEQY
TRBJ2-3	TRBV5-1	ASSLGGATDTQY
TRBJ2-7	TRBV2	ASTTDSPHYEQY
TRBJ2-1	TRBV9	ASSGTGVSEQF
TRBJ2-1	TRBV5-4	ASSLGGTSGRGYNEQF
TRBJ2-1	TRBV6-4	ASRRTNGRAGEQF
TRBJ2-5	TRBV2	ASSESIQY
TRBJ2-5	TRBV9	ASSAGGAGGPVTQY
-	TRBV28	ASSLPGQGSDTQH
-	TRBV2	ASSPDTVYYEQY
TRBJ1-5	TRBV18	ASSPGPPVSNQPQH
TRBJ2-4	TRBV15	ATSRPGTAIAKNIQY
TRBJ2-3	TRBV19	ATSGDSDTQY
-	TRBV7-2	ASSPRGGAYEQY
TRBJ1-1	TRBV6-1	ASREGTGNTEAF
TRBJ1-2	TRBV11-1	ASRHRDNYGYT
TRBJ2-7	TRBV5-1	ASRVGSGRNEQY
TRBJ2-1	TRBV28	ASSGLVNEQF
TRBJ1-1	TRBV6-1	ASSQGTGWWNTEAF
TRBJ2-3	TRBV2	ASSPAGGRLGTSTDTQY
TRBJ2-5	TRBV30	AWSKPRQETQY
TRBJ2-7	TRBV29-1	SVVGSGTREQY
TRBJ2-7	TRBV28	ASTSRGVYEQY
TRBJ2-1	TRBV2	ASSELAGASEQF
TRBJ1-1	TRBV7-2	ASTIQTGSTEAF
TRBJ2-4	TRBV29-1	SVSRGDSAKNIQY
-	TRBV5-4	ASSFQGSALYEQY
TRBJ1-2	TRBV27	ASSFRDRVGYT
TRBJ2-7	TRBV11-2	ASTLQGNSYEQY
TRBJ1-2	TRBV5-1	ASRQGFVYT
TRBJ1-5	TRBV29-1	SVGDSSNQPQH
-	TRBV28	ASSSSGRGSYEQY
TRBJ2-5	TRBV9	ASSVDSGDGEQY
TRBJ1-1	TRBV18	ASSPRQENTEAF
TRBJ1-4	TRBV2	ASRPPGRGGEKLF
TRBJ1-1	TRBV4-2	ASSQDWAGSTEAF
TRBJ1-4	TRBV25-1	ASSLQGGNEKLF